Presented here are 20 T cell receptor beta chains from one specimen sequenced in a study of PD-1 blockade in classical Hodgkin lymphoma. Only in-frame clones appear in the TCRdb table, and some are missing; sequencing was by immunoSEQ multiplex PCR. The sample carries about 27,000 clones, about 72% recorded once. Time point denoted: cycle 4 day 1 (C4D1), after less than seven weeks of nivolumab. Each of the patients experienced relapse following autologous stem cell transplantation, and their brentuximab vedotin exposure differed. The material was peripheral blood mononuclear cells (PBMCs), obtained before the fourth cycle of nivolumab. Receptor source: a human donor with classical Hodgkin lymphoma.

This chain connects TRBV5-4 to TRBJ1-2; D is uncertain. CDR3 size: 14 residues. V lost 4 bases to trimming and J lost 6 bases, with 16 bases between them. Germline CDR1 and CDR2: SGHNT and YYREEE (reference sequence). CDR3 loop: CASSPSVPLDGYTF. The CDR3 DNA follows: TGTGCCAGCAGCCCCTCCGTTCCCCTAGATGGCTACACCTTC.

The chain carries TRBV14 and TRBJ1-1; the D gene is possibly TRBD1 (5 bases). Germline V lookup: CDR1 SGHDN, CDR2 FVKESK. V was trimmed by 1 base and J by 7 bases, leaving 19 bases between them. The CDR3 covers 16 residues. DNA for the CDR3: TGTGCCAGCAGCCAAGTTTTTGGGGCGTCCCCCGATGAAGCTTTCTTT. This translates into CASSQVFGASPDEAFF. The variable domain in full, with the rest retrieved from reference TRBV14 and TRBJ1-1, is EAGVTQFPSHSVIEKGQTVTLRCDPISGHDNLYWYRRVMGKEIKFLLHFVKESKQDESGMPNNRFLAERTGGTYSTLKVQPAELEDSGVYFCASSQVFGASPDEAFFGQGTRLTVV.

This chain connects TRBV5-4 to TRBJ2-5; 13 bases fit TRBD2. From germline, CDR1 is SGHNT and CDR2 YYREEE (reference sequence). The CDR3 contains 16 residues. Trimming cost V 2 bases and J 3 bases; bases outside gene matches: 4. The CDR3 sequence is CASSFRTSGGKETQYF. The CDR3 coding sequence is TGTGCCAGCAGCTTCCGGACTAGCGGGGGTAAAGAGACCCAGTACTTC. Together with reference TRBV5-4 and TRBJ2-5, the CDR3 gives the full variable domain: ETGVTQSPTHLIKTRGQQVTLRCSSQSGHNTVSWYQQALGQGPQFIFQYYREEENGRGNFPPRFSGLQFPNYSSELNVNALELDDSALYLCASSFRTSGGKETQYFGPGTRLLVL.

A few counts support this clone. The chain uses TRBV5-5 and TRBJ2-1, with 9 bases matching TRBD1. Trimming removed 0 bases from V and 3 bases from J; junction bases left unmatched: 4. Germline CDR1 is SGHKS and CDR2 is YYEKEE (reference sequence). This CDR3 region has 16 residues. CDR3 sequence (DNA): TGTGCCAGCAGCTTGGAGGGACAGGGCTTCTACAATGAGCAGTTCTTC. It encodes CASSLEGQGFYNEQFF.

V is TRBV5-4 and J is TRBJ1-1; a possible D gene is TRBD1 (6 bases). Trimming cost V 4 bases and J 5 bases, with 12 bases left between them. The CDR3 sequence is 13 residues long. CDR1 is SGHNT, CDR2 YYREEE, per germline (reference sequence). The CDR3 nucleotides read TGTGCCAGCAGCGAGTCAGGGGTAACTGAAGCTTTCTTT. It encodes CASSESGVTEAFF.

The chain employs TRBV2 and TRBJ1-5; no reliable D call. Trimming stripped 8 bases from V and 7 bases from J, with 15 bases between. The CDR3 is 13 amino acids. In germline, CDR1 is SNHLY, CDR2 FYNNEI. The CDR3 nucleotides read TGTGCCAGCCGCCCCGGTGTTGGGCAGCCCCAGCATTTT. Its translation is CASRPGVGQPQHF.

The J gene is TRBJ2-3, the V gene TRBV28; TRBD1 aligns across 10 bases. Germline V gives CDR1 MDHEN, CDR2 SYDVKM. V was pared by 10 bases and J by 7 bases, with 17 bases of the junction left unmatched. CDR3 size: 16 residues. This chain's CDR3 is CATNALGQGSPYTQYF. For the CDR3, the DNA is TGTGCCACCAATGCCCTGGGACAGGGGTCCCCTTATACGCAGTATTTT.

The V call is TRBV30, the J call TRBJ2-2, with D perhaps TRBD1 (5 bases). CDR1 and CDR2 from the germline V gene are GTSNPN and SVGIG (reference sequence). Trimming removed 2 bases at V and 4 bases at J, with 8 bases between. The CDR3 covers 13 residues. Here the CDR3 reads CAWSRQGTGELFF. The CDR3 DNA reads as TGTGCCTGGAGTAGGCAGGGCACCGGGGAGCTGTTTTTT.

The V and J genes are TRBV7-3 and TRBJ2-3; 7 bases fit TRBD1. The CDR3 is 15 amino acids. The ends lost 5 bases at V and 2 bases at J; junction bases unmatched: 7. Germline CDR1 is SGHTA and CDR2 is FQGTGA. The CDR3 spells CASSIYGTVTDTQYF. As DNA, the CDR3 is TGTGCCAGCAGCATATACGGGACAGTCACAGATACGCAGTATTTT. Supplemented by reference TRBV7-3 and TRBJ2-3, the full variable domain reads GAGVSQTPSNKVTEKGKYVELRCDPISGHTALYWYRQSLGQGPEFLIYFQGTGAADDSGLPNDRFFAVRPEGSVSTLKIQRTERGDSAVYLCASSIYGTVTDTQYFGPGTRLTVL.

The chain recombines TRBV6-5 with TRBJ1-2; D is ambiguous. This CDR3 is built from 13 residues. Trimming cost V 6 bases and J 7 bases, with 15 bases left between them. Germline CDR1 is MNHEY and CDR2 is SVGAGI. The CDR3 protein is CASSSRVFLGYTF. The CDR3 bases are TGTGCCAGCAGCTCCCGGGTCTTCCTTGGCTACACCTTC.

The genes are TRBV9 and TRBJ1-1, with a tentative D call TRBD1 (6 bases). The CDR3 runs 15 residues. The ends were cut back, 0 bases at V and 2 bases at J, with 11 bases in the middle. Germline CDR1 and CDR2: SGDLS and YYNGEE. CDR3 amino acids: CASSVVGGANTEAFF. Written as DNA, the CDR3 is TGTGCCAGCAGCGTAGTTGGGGGGGCCAACACTGAAGCTTTCTTT.

A few counts support this clone. The J gene is TRBJ1-2, the V gene TRBV11-2; 9 nucleotides align to TRBD1. Germline V gene data show CDR1 as SGHAT and CDR2 as FQNNGV. Losses at the gene ends were 7 bases for V and 5 bases for J; bases not matched to a gene: 11. There are 15 residues in the CDR3. The CDR3 DNA is TGTGCCAGCACTCCGCCCGGGACAGGGTTTTATGGCTACACCTTC. Translated, it gives CASTPPGTGFYGYTF.

The chain links TRBV2 to TRBJ2-1; possible D gene TRBD2, 5 bases. V lost 6 bases, J lost 12 bases, and 15 bases lay in between. In germline, CDR1 is SNHLY, CDR2 FYNNEI. The CDR3 covers 12 residues. CDR3 DNA: TGTGCCAGCAGCGTCCGAGGGATGGGGCAGTTCTTC. It yields the protein CASSVRGMGQFF.

This clone has just a few counts. The rearrangement links TRBV4-3 to TRBJ1-2, with a weak D call TRBD1 (5 bases). Germline lookup yields CDR1 LGHNA and CDR2 YSLEER. The CDR3 is 16 residues long. Trimming removed 0 bases at V and 4 bases at J, with 15 bases between. The CDR3 protein is CASSQDQRGDLYGYTF. As DNA, the CDR3 is TGCGCCAGCAGCCAAGATCAAAGAGGGGACCTCTATGGCTACACCTTC.

V is TRBV5-1 and J is TRBJ1-6; 11 bases line up with TRBD1. CDR1 and CDR2 from the germline V gene are SGHRS and YFSETQ. The CDR3 loop spans 20 amino acids. After removal of 4 bases from V and 4 bases from J, the junction contained 16 bases not matched to a gene. DNA of the CDR3: TGCGCCAGCAGCCCAGGACAGGGGGCCTTAGTGGATCCTTATAATTCACCCCTCCACTTT. It yields the protein CASSPGQGALVDPYNSPLHF.

A few counts support this clone. The chain combines TRBV30 with TRBJ1-5; D ambiguous. The CDR3 spans 13 residues. Trimming removed 2 bases from V and 4 bases from J, with 9 bases in between. Germline assignment: CDR1 GTSNPN and CDR2 SVGIG (reference sequence). The DNA for the CDR3 is TGTGCCTGGAGTTCCGGACGGAATCAGCCCCAGCATTTT. Amino acid sequence: CAWSSGRNQPQHF.

This chain links TRBV19 with TRBJ2-3; D may be TRBD2 (6 bases). The CDR3 has 16 residues. Germline V lookup: CDR1 LNHDA, CDR2 SQIVND (reference sequence). Deletions cut 6 bases from V and 2 bases from J, with 18 bases between. CDR3: CASRSLAALLTDTQYF. The CDR3 DNA reads TGTGCCAGTAGGTCACTAGCAGCCCTACTCACAGATACGCAGTATTTT.

This chain joins TRBV6-6 and TRBJ1-4; weak D call: TRBD1 (6 bases). V lost 10 bases, J lost 8 bases, and 14 bases lay in between. The germline V gene has CDR1 MNHNY and CDR2 SVGAGI (reference sequence). The CDR3 contains 12 residues. The CDR3 reads CATRGSDEKLFF. The CDR3 nucleotides read TGTGCCACCAGGGGCAGTGACGAAAAACTGTTTTTT.

Regarding this clone: Distinct nucleotide sequences in the sample also encode this CDR3. V gene TRBV5-6 combines with J gene TRBJ2-5, with D hard to call. Germline V gene data show CDR1 as SGHDT and CDR2 as YYEEEE. The CDR3 spans 11 residues. Trimming removed 0 bases from V and 5 bases from J, with 2 bases in between. The CDR3 protein is CASSLAETQYF. CDR3 nucleotides: TGTGCCAGCAGCTTGGCGGAGACCCAGTACTTC. Drawing the rest from reference TRBV5-6 and TRBJ2-5, the complete variable domain is DAGVTQSPTHLIKTRGQQVTLRCSPKSGHDTVSWYQQALGQGPQFIFQYYEEEERQRGNFPDRFSGHQFPNYSSELNVNALLLGDSALYLCASSLAETQYFGPGTRLLVL.

The chain uses TRBV19 and TRBJ1-1; no clear D. Trimming took 9 bases from V and 2 from J, leaving 13 bases between them. CDR3 size: 13 residues. Germline lookup yields CDR1 LNHDA and CDR2 SQIVND (reference sequence). This CDR3 reads CASRWNLNTEAFF. The CDR3 DNA follows: TGTGCCAGCCGATGGAACCTCAACACTGAAGCTTTCTTT.